The subject of this entry is one T cell receptor (beta chain). The data belong to a study of blood T cells in healthy people across ages. The junction had 8 bases not matched to a gene; V was cut back by 3 bases and J by 9 bases. The germline CDR1 and CDR2 sequences are SNHLY and FYNNEI. The CDR3 extends over 16 amino acids. Alongside a J-beta primer mix, a sample-barcoded 5' primer served in a second PCR lasting about 7 to 11 cycles. From the 5' RACE reads, TCRdb called clonotypes with MiXCR, one entry per CDR3 protein. The data contain some 1.4 million distinct CDR3 sequences, approximately 40% of them singletons.

Input material: blood. The origin of this receptor is a woman aged 18-29 years in good health. This chain uses TRBV2 with TRBJ1-6; 10 bases map to TRBD1. The CDR3 region has the DNA TGTGCCAGCAGTGAGGACAGGGGGTTGGTAGTTTCACCCCTCCACTTT. It translates to CASSEDRGLVVSPLHF.